The T cell receptor (beta chain) under discussion was sequenced for a study of PD-L1 blockade in urothelial cancer. Study information: Blood-derived samples held a median roughly 150,000 T cells.

Germline CDR1 reads SGHDT; CDR2 reads YYEEEE. Trimming stripped 4 bases from V and 4 bases from J, with 17 bases between. The CDR3 has 15 residues. The table came from immunoSEQ multiplex PCR; TCRdb's copy has only in-frame clones and leaves some out. Among approximately 38,000 clones listed, 80% to 90% were seen once. The sequenced sample was PBMCs, obtained around atezolizumab (anti-PD-L1) treatment. The chain combines TRBV5-6 with TRBJ1-2; D may be TRBD1 (6 bases). The receptor was isolated from a man in his fifties or sixties with urothelial cancer. CDR3 DNA sequence: TGTGCCAGCAGCCCAGTCCGGGACATCAGCTATGGCTACACCTTC. Translating gives CASSPVRDISYGYTF. Filled out from reference TRBV5-6 and TRBJ1-2, the complete variable domain reads DAGVTQSPTHLIKTRGQQVTLRCSPKSGHDTVSWYQQALGQGPQFIFQYYEEEERQRGNFPDRFSGHQFPNYSSELNVNALLLGDSALYLCASSPVRDISYGYTFGSGTRLTVV.